This is a list of T cell receptor beta chains from one sample in a study of blood T cell repertoires in COVID-19. Generated by immunoSEQ multiplex PCR, the TCRdb table keeps only in-frame clones and is missing some. The table records 150,000 to 200,000 clones, less than 85% of them present only once. The sample taken for sequencing was PBMCs or T cells enriched from blood (not recorded which). The origin of the receptors is a man aged 50-59 years who had recovered from COVID-19. Each CDR3 is given with its conserved first and last residue. The order of the fields is clone size, V gene, J gene, D gene, CDR3 DNA, CDR3 protein. D genes are given only for firm matches. Expanded clones are given a class, and other clones once, few, many or no size at all.

abundance: .; v_gene: TRBV5-1; j_gene: TRBJ1-4; d_gene: TRBD1; CDR3nt: TGCGCCAGCAGCCCGGGACAGGCCGGGCCTCATAAAAAACTGTTTTTT; CDR3aa: CASSPGQAGPHKKLFF
abundance: once; v_gene: TRBV7-2; j_gene: TRBJ1-2; d_gene: .; CDR3nt: TGTGCCAGCAGCTCCTTCCGCAGAAGCTATGGCTACACCTTC; CDR3aa: CASSSFRRSYGYTF
abundance: .; v_gene: TRBV11-3; j_gene: TRBJ2-3; d_gene: TRBD2; CDR3nt: TGTGCCAGCAGCCCCCGGGGGGGGGTGGCAGATACGCAGTATTTT; CDR3aa: CASSPRGGVADTQYF
abundance: once; v_gene: TRBV12-3/TRBV12-4; j_gene: TRBJ1-5; d_gene: .; CDR3nt: TGTGCCAGCAGTGAACAGGTTTCTCAGCCCCAGCATTTT; CDR3aa: CASSEQVSQPQHF
abundance: .; v_gene: TRBV12-3/TRBV12-4; j_gene: TRBJ1-2; d_gene: .; CDR3nt: TGTGCCAGCAGTTTAGCGTCTCACAGGGCGACCTTC; CDR3aa: CASSLASHRATF
abundance: once; v_gene: TRBV27; j_gene: TRBJ1-5; d_gene: TRBD1; CDR3nt: TGTGCCAGCAGACGGACAGGGGGCGGGAAGCCCCAGCATTTT; CDR3aa: CASRRTGGGKPQHF
abundance: .; v_gene: TRBV28; j_gene: TRBJ2-5; d_gene: .; CDR3nt: TGTGCCAGCAGTACTTCAGGGTGGGGAGAGACCCAGTACTTC; CDR3aa: CASSTSGWGETQYF
abundance: once; v_gene: TRBV5-4; j_gene: TRBJ1-4; d_gene: .; CDR3nt: TGTGCCAGCAGCTTGCCGGGGGTTAATGAAAAACTGTTTTTT; CDR3aa: CASSLPGVNEKLFF
abundance: .; v_gene: TRBV28; j_gene: TRBJ1-2; d_gene: TRBD1; CDR3nt: TGTGCCAGCAGGGAAACGGGACAGGGCACGGATGGCTACACCTTC; CDR3aa: CASRETGQGTDGYTF
abundance: few; v_gene: TRBV6-5; j_gene: TRBJ2-7; d_gene: TRBD1; CDR3nt: TGTGCCAGCACCAAAATGGGGACAGGGGCCTACGAGCAGTACTTC; CDR3aa: CASTKMGTGAYEQYF
abundance: many; v_gene: TRBV27; j_gene: TRBJ2-5; d_gene: TRBD1; CDR3nt: TGTGCCAGCAGCCACGACAGGGGACAAGAGACCCAGTACTTC; CDR3aa: CASSHDRGQETQYF
abundance: once; v_gene: TRBV6-2/TRBV6-3; j_gene: TRBJ1-5; d_gene: TRBD1; CDR3nt: TGTGCCAGCAGTTACACCCCCGCGACAGGGGACAATCAGCCCCAGCATTTT; CDR3aa: CASSYTPATGDNQPQHF
abundance: .; v_gene: TRBV18; j_gene: TRBJ2-1; d_gene: .; CDR3nt: TGTGCCAGCTCACAGGGGGTTACCAATGAGCAGTTCTTC; CDR3aa: CASSQGVTNEQFF
abundance: .; v_gene: TRBV29-1; j_gene: TRBJ1-1; d_gene: .; CDR3nt: TGCAGCGTTGAAGGGGAAGGGGGTAAGAACACTGAAGCTTTCTTT; CDR3aa: CSVEGEGGKNTEAFF
abundance: .; v_gene: TRBV3-1/TRBV3-2; j_gene: TRBJ1-3; d_gene: .; CDR3nt: TGTGCCAGCAGCCATGGCCCTGGAAACACCATATATTTT; CDR3aa: CASSHGPGNTIYF
abundance: .; v_gene: TRBV7-2; j_gene: TRBJ1-1; d_gene: TRBD1; CDR3nt: TGTGCCAGCAGCACACCCGCCAGGGGGTGGGACACTGAAGCTTTCTTT; CDR3aa: CASSTPARGWDTEAFF
abundance: .; v_gene: TRBV5-5; j_gene: TRBJ1-3; d_gene: .; CDR3nt: TGTGCCAGCTCACAGGGTATTACTGGAAACACCATATATTTT; CDR3aa: CASSQGITGNTIYF
abundance: .; v_gene: TRBV19; j_gene: TRBJ1-5; d_gene: TRBD1; CDR3nt: TGTGCCAGTAGAGTCGGAGGGGGCGCGCGGCAGCCCCAGCATTTT; CDR3aa: CASRVGGGARQPQHF
abundance: once; v_gene: TRBV5-8; j_gene: TRBJ1-5; d_gene: TRBD1; CDR3nt: TGTGCCAGCAGCTCGGGACAGACTAGCAATCAGCCCCAGCATTTT; CDR3aa: CASSSGQTSNQPQHF
abundance: .; v_gene: TRBV2; j_gene: TRBJ2-7; d_gene: TRBD1; CDR3nt: TGTGCCAGCGAGTCCCGGGACAGGTACGACGAGCAGTACTTC; CDR3aa: CASESRDRYDEQYF
abundance: .; v_gene: TRBV28; j_gene: TRBJ1-4; d_gene: .; CDR3nt: TGTGCCAGCAGTTCCCCCCTTGCAACTAATGAAAAACTGTTTTTT; CDR3aa: CASSSPLATNEKLFF
abundance: .; v_gene: TRBV7-9; j_gene: TRBJ1-1; d_gene: .; CDR3nt: TGTGCCAGCAGCTTAGGGCGGCAGAACACTGAAGCTTTCTTT; CDR3aa: CASSLGRQNTEAFF
abundance: .; v_gene: TRBV3-1/TRBV3-2; j_gene: TRBJ2-5; d_gene: TRBD1; CDR3nt: TGTGCCAGCAGCCAGGGAGACAGGGATAAGGAAGAGACCCAGTACTTC; CDR3aa: CASSQGDRDKEETQYF
abundance: .; v_gene: TRBV6-2/TRBV6-3; j_gene: TRBJ1-2; d_gene: .; CDR3nt: TGTGCCAGCAGTTACCAGTTCTTCTCCTATGGCTACACCTTC; CDR3aa: CASSYQFFSYGYTF
abundance: few; v_gene: TRBV10-2; j_gene: TRBJ1-3; d_gene: .; CDR3nt: TGCGCCAGCAGTGAAGGCAGCCCAGGCACCATATATTTT; CDR3aa: CASSEGSPGTIYF
abundance: few; v_gene: TRBV18; j_gene: TRBJ2-2; d_gene: .; CDR3nt: TGTGCCAGCTCACCCGCAGGGACCGGGGAGCTGTTTTTT; CDR3aa: CASSPAGTGELFF
abundance: .; v_gene: TRBV19; j_gene: TRBJ2-7; d_gene: .; CDR3nt: TGTGCCAGTAGTCACCAGGGGTTGCGGTCCTACGAGCAGTACTTC; CDR3aa: CASSHQGLRSYEQYF
abundance: .; v_gene: TRBV6-5; j_gene: TRBJ1-4; d_gene: TRBD1; CDR3nt: TGTGCCAGCAGCTGGACAGGGGAGACTGAAAAACTGTTTTTT; CDR3aa: CASSWTGETEKLFF
abundance: .; v_gene: TRBV6-6; j_gene: TRBJ2-7; d_gene: .; CDR3nt: TGTGCCAGCAGTCAATCTCAGGCAGGGACCTACGAGCAGTACTTC; CDR3aa: CASSQSQAGTYEQYF
abundance: .; v_gene: TRBV24-1; j_gene: TRBJ2-7; d_gene: .; CDR3nt: TGTGCCACCAGCAGGTCTAGCAATGAGCAGTACTTC; CDR3aa: CATSRSSNEQYF
abundance: .; v_gene: TRBV11-3; j_gene: TRBJ1-1; d_gene: TRBD1; CDR3nt: TGTGCCGCTAGGACAGGGTGGAGTACTGAAGCTTTCTTT; CDR3aa: CAARTGWSTEAFF
abundance: few; v_gene: TRBV12-3/TRBV12-4; j_gene: TRBJ2-1; d_gene: .; CDR3nt: TGTGCCAGCAGGCTAGCCGGCTACAATGAGCAGTTCTTC; CDR3aa: CASRLAGYNEQFF
abundance: .; v_gene: TRBV11-2; j_gene: TRBJ2-1; d_gene: .; CDR3nt: TGTGCCAGCAGCTTAGCAGGAGGTAGGATGGACAATGAGCAGTTCTTC; CDR3aa: CASSLAGGRMDNEQFF
abundance: .; v_gene: TRBV6-5; j_gene: TRBJ2-3; d_gene: .; CDR3nt: TGTGCCAGCAGGCCGGGGGGCGCTTATACGCAGTATTTT; CDR3aa: CASRPGGAYTQYF
abundance: few; v_gene: TRBV3-1/TRBV3-2; j_gene: TRBJ1-2; d_gene: .; CDR3nt: TGTGCCAGCAGCCAAGAAGGGACACCCAACTATGGCTACACCTTC; CDR3aa: CASSQEGTPNYGYTF
abundance: .; v_gene: TRBV29-1; j_gene: TRBJ1-2; d_gene: .; CDR3nt: TGCAGCGTTTCCTTCAACTATGGCTACACCTTC; CDR3aa: CSVSFNYGYTF
abundance: .; v_gene: TRBV7-2; j_gene: TRBJ1-1; d_gene: TRBD1; CDR3nt: TGTGCCAGCAGCATCAACAGGGGGATGAACACTGAAGCTTTCTTT; CDR3aa: CASSINRGMNTEAFF
abundance: .; v_gene: TRBV27; j_gene: TRBJ2-3; d_gene: TRBD2; CDR3nt: TGTGCCAGCGGACTAGCGGGAGCATCAACGCAGTATTTT; CDR3aa: CASGLAGASTQYF
abundance: few; v_gene: TRBV7-2; j_gene: TRBJ1-5; d_gene: TRBD1; CDR3nt: TGTGCCAGCAGGAGAACCGGGACAGAATCTCAGCCCCAGCATTTT; CDR3aa: CASRRTGTESQPQHF
abundance: .; v_gene: TRBV12-3/TRBV12-4; j_gene: TRBJ2-1; d_gene: .; CDR3nt: TGTGCCAGCAGCCAGGGGCCTGGTGAGCAGTTCTTC; CDR3aa: CASSQGPGEQFF
abundance: .; v_gene: TRBV18; j_gene: TRBJ1-1; d_gene: .; CDR3nt: TGTGCCAGCTCACAAACGAACAGAAACACTGAAGCTTTCTTT; CDR3aa: CASSQTNRNTEAFF
abundance: .; v_gene: TRBV13; j_gene: TRBJ2-2; d_gene: .; CDR3nt: TGTGCCAGCAGCTTTGGCCTCACCGGGGAGCTGTTTTTT; CDR3aa: CASSFGLTGELFF
abundance: .; v_gene: TRBV5-1; j_gene: TRBJ2-3; d_gene: .; CDR3nt: TGCGCCAGCAGCTTGGGGGACATCACAGATACGCAGTATTTT; CDR3aa: CASSLGDITDTQYF
abundance: .; v_gene: TRBV3-1/TRBV3-2; j_gene: TRBJ2-5; d_gene: TRBD2; CDR3nt: TGTGCCAGCAGCCGAGGGACTAGCGGGGGGGAGACCCAGTACTTC; CDR3aa: CASSRGTSGGETQYF
abundance: .; v_gene: TRBV18; j_gene: TRBJ2-5; d_gene: TRBD1; CDR3nt: TGTGCCAGCTCACCAGGACAGGGGCGCCAAGAGACCCAGTACTTC; CDR3aa: CASSPGQGRQETQYF
abundance: .; v_gene: TRBV7-6; j_gene: TRBJ1-6; d_gene: TRBD1; CDR3nt: TGTGCCAGCAGCCCACGGACAGGGGGCACTTTTGGATCACCCCTCCACTTT; CDR3aa: CASSPRTGGTFGSPLHF
abundance: .; v_gene: TRBV13; j_gene: TRBJ2-6; d_gene: .; CDR3nt: TGTGCCAGCAGCTCCTCCGCTGGGGCCAACGTCCTGACTTTC; CDR3aa: CASSSSAGANVLTF
abundance: .; v_gene: TRBV5-6; j_gene: TRBJ2-4; d_gene: TRBD1; CDR3nt: TGTGCCAGCAGCTTGGGGGCCGGGACAGGTTGGAGATACTTC; CDR3aa: CASSLGAGTGWRYF
abundance: few; v_gene: TRBV29-1; j_gene: TRBJ2-7; d_gene: TRBD2; CDR3nt: TGCAGCTCCCAAACCAGCGGGGGAAACGAGCAGTACTTC; CDR3aa: CSSQTSGGNEQYF
abundance: .; v_gene: TRBV2; j_gene: TRBJ1-5; d_gene: .; CDR3nt: TGTGCCAGCAATATGCAGGTCAATCAGCCCCAGCATTTT; CDR3aa: CASNMQVNQPQHF